The rows below give T cell receptor beta chains drawn from one sample of a study of T cells in Graves' hyperthyroidism and ophthalmopathy. TCRdb called the multiplex PCR reads again in MiXCR, with one record for every CDR3 protein. The sample has 400,000 to 500,000 distinct CDR3 sequences; 13% to 15% are singletons. Source material: blood. Receptors were obtained from a woman between 18 and 30 years old with Graves' hyperthyroidism. CDR3s leave out the opening cysteine and the closing phenylalanine or tryptophan.

length: 12; V: TRBV6-1; CDR3: ASSPGQASYEQY
length: 11; V: TRBV28; CDR3: ASSFSRGYEAF
length: 12; V: TRBV10-2; CDR3: ASSESGLAYEQY
length: 11; V: TRBV24-1; CDR3: ATSEGSGSGYT
length: 13; V: TRBV27; CDR3: ASGLRAEGNSPLH
length: 14; V: TRBV9; CDR3: ASSLKRGSGANVLT
length: 14; V: TRBV7-3; CDR3: ASSTNSGRAPNTQY
length: 12; V: TRBV20-1; CDR3: SAYGLAAYNEQF
length: 14; V: TRBV20-1; CDR3: SARDLPGQGVYGYT
length: 12; V: TRBV29-1; CDR3: SVSGSKDGGELF
length: 10; V: TRBV30; CDR3: ASGQGRSPLH
length: 12; V: TRBV20-1; CDR3: SARSPRASDTQY
length: 11; V: TRBV20-1; CDR3: SARGVGTGELF